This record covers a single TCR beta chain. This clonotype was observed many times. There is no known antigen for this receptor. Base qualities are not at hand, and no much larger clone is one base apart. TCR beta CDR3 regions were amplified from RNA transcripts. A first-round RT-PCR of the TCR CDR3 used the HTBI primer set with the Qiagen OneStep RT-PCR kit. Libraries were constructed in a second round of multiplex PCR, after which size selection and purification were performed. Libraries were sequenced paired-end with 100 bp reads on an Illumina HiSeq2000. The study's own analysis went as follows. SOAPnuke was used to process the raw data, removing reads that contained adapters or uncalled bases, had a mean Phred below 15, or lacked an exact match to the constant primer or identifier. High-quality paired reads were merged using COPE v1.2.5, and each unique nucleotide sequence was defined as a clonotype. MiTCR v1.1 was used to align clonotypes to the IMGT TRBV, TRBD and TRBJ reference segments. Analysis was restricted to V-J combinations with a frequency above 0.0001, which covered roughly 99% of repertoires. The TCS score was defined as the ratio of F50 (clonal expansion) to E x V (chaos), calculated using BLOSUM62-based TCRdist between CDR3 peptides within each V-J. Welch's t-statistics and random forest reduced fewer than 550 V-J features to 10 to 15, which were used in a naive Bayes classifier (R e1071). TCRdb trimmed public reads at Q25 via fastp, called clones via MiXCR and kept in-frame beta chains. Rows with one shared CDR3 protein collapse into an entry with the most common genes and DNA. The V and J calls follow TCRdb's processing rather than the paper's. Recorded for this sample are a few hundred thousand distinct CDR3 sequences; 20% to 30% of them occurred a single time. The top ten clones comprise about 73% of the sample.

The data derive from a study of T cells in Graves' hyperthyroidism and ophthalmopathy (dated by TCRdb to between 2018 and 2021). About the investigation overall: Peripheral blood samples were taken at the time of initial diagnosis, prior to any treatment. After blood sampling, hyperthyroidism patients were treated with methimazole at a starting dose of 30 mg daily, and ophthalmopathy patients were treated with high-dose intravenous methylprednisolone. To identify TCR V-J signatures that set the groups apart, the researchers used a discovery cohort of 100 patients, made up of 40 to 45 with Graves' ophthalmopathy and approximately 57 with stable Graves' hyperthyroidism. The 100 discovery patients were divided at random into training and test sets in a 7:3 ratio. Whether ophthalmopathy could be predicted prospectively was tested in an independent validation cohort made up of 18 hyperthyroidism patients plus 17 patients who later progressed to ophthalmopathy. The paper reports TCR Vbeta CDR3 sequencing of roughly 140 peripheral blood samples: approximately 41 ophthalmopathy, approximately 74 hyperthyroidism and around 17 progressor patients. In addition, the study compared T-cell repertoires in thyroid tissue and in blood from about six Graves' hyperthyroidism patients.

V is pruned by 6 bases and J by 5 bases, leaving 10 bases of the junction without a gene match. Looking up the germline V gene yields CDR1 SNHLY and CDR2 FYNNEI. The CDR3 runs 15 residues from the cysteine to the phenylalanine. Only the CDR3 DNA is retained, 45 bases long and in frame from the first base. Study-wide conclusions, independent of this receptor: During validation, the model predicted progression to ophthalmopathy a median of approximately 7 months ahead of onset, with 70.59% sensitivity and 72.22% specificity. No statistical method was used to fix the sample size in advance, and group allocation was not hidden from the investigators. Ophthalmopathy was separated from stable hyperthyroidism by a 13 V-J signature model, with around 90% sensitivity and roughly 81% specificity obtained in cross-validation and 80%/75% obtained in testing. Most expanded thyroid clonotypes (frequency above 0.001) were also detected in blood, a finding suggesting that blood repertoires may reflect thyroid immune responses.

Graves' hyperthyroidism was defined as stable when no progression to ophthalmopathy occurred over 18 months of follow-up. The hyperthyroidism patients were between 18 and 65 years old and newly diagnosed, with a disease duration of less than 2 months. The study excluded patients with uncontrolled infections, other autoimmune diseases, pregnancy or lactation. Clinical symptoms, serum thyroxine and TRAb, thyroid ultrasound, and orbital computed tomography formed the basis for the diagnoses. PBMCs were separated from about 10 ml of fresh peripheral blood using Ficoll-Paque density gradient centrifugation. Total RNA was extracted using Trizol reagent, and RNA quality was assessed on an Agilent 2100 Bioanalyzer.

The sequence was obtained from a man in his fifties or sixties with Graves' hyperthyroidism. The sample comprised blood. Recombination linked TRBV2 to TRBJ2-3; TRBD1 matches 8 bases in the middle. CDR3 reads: CASRRGTGGIDTQYF. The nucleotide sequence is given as TGTGCCAGCAGAAGGGGAACAGGGGGTATAGATACGCAGTATTTT.